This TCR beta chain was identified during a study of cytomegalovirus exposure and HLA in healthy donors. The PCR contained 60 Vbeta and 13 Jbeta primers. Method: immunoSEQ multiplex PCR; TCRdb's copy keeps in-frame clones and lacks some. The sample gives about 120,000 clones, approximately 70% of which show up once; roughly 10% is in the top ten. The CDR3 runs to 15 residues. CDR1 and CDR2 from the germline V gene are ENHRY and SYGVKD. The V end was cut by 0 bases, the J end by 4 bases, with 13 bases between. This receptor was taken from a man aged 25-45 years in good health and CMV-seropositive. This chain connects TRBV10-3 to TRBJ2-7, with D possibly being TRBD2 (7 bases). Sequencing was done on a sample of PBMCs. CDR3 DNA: TGTGCCATCAGTGAGTCAGTGGGGGGGCAATACGAGCAGTACTTC. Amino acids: CAISESVGGQYEQYF.